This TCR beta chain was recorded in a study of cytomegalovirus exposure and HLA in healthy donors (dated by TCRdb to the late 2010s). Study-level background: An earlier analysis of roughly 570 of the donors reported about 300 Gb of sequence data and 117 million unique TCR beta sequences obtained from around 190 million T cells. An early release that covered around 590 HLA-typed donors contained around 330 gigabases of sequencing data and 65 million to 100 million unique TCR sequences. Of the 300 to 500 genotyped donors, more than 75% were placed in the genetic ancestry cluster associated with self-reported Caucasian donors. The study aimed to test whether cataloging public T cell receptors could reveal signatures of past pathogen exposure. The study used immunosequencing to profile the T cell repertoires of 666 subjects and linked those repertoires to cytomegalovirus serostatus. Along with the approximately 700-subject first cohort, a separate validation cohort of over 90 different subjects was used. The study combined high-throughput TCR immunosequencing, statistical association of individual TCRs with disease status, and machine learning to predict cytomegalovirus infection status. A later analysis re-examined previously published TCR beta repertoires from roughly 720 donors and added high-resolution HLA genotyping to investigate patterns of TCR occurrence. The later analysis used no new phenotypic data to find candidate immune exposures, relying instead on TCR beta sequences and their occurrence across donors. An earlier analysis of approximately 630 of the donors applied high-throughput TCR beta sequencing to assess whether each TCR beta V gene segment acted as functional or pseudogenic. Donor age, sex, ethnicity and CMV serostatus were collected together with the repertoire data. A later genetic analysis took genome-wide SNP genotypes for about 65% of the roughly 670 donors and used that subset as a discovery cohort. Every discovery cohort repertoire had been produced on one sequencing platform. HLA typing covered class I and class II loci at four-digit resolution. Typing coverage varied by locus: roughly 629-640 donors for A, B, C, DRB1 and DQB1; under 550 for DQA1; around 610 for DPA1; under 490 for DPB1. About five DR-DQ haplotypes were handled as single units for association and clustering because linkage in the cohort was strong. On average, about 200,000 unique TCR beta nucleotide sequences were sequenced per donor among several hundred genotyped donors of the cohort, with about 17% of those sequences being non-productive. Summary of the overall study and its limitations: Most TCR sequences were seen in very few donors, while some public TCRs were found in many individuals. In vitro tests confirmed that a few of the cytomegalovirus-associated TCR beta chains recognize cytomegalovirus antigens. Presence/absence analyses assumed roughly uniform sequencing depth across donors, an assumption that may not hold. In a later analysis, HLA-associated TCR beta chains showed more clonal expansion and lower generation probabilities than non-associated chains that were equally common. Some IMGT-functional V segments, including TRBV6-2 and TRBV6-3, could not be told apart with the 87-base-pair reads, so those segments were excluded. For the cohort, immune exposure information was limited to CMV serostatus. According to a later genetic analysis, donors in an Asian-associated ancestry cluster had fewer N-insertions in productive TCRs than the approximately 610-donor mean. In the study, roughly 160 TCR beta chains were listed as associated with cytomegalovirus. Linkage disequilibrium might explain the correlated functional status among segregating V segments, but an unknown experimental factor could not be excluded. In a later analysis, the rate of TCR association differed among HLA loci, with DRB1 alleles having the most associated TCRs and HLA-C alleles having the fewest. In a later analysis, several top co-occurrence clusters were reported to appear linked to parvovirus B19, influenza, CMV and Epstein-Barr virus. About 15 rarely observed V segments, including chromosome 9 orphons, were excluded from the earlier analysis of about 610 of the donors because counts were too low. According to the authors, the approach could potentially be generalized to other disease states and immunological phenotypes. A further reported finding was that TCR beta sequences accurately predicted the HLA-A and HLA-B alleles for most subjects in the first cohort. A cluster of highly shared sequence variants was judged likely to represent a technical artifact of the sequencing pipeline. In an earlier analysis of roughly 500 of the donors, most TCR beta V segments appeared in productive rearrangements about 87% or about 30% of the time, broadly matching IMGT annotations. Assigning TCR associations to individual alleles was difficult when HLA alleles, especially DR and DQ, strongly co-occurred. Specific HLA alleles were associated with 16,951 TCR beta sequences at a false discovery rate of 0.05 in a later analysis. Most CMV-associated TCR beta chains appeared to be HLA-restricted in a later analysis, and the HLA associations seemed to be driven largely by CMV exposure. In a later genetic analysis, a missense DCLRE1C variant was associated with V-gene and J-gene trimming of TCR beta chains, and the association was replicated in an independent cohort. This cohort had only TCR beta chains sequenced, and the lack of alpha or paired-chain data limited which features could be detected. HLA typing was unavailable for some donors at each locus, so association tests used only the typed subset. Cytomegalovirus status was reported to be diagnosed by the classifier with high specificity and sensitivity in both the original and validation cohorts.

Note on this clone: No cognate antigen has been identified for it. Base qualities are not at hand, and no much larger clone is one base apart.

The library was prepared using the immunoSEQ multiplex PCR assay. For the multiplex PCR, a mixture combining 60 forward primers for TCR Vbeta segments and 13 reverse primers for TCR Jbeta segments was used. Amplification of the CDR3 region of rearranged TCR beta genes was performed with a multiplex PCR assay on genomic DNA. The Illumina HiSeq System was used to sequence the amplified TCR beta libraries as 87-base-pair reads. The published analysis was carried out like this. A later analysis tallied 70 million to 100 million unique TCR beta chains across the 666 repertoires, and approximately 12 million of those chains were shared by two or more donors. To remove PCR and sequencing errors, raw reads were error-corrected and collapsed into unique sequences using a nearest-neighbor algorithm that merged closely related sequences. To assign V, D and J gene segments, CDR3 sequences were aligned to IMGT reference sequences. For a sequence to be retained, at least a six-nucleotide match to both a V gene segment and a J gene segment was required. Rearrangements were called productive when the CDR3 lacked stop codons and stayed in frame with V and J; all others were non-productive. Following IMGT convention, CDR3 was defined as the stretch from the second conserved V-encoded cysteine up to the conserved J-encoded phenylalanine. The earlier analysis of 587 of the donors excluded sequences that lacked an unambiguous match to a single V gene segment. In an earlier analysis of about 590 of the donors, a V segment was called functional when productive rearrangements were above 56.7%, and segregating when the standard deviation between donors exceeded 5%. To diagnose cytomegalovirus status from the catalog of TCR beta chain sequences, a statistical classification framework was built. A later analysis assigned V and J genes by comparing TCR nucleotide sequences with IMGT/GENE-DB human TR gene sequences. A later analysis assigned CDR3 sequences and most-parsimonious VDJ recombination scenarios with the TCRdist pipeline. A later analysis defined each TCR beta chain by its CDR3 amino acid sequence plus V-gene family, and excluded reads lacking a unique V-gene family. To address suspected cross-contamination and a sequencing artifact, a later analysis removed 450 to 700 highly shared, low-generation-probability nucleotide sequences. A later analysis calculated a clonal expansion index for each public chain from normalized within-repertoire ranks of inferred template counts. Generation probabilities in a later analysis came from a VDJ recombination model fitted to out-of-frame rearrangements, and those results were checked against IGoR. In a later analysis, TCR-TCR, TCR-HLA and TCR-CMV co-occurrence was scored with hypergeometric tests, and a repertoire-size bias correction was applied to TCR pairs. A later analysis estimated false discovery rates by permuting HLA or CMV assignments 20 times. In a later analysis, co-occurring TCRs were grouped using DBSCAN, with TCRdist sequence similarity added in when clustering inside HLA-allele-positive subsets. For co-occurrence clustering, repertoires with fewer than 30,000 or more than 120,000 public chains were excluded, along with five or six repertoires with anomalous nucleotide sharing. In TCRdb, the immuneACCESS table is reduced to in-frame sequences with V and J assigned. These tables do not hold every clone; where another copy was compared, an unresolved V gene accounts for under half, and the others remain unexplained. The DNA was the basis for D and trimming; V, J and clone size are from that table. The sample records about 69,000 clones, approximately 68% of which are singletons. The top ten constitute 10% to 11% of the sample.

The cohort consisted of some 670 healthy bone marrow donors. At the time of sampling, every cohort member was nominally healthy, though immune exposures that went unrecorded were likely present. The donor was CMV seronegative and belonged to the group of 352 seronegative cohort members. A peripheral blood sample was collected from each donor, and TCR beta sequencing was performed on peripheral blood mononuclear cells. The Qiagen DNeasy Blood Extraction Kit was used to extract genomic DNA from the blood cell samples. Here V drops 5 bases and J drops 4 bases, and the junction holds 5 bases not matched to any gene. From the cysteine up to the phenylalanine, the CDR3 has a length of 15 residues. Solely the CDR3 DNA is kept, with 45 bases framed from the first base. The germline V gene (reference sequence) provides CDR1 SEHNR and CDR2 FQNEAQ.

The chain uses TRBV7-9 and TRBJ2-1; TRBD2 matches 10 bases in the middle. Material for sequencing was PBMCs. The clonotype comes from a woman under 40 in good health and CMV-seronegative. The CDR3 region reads CASSRSGGVYNEQFF. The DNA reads TGTGCCAGCAGCCGCAGCGGGGGGGTTTACAATGAGCAGTTCTTC.